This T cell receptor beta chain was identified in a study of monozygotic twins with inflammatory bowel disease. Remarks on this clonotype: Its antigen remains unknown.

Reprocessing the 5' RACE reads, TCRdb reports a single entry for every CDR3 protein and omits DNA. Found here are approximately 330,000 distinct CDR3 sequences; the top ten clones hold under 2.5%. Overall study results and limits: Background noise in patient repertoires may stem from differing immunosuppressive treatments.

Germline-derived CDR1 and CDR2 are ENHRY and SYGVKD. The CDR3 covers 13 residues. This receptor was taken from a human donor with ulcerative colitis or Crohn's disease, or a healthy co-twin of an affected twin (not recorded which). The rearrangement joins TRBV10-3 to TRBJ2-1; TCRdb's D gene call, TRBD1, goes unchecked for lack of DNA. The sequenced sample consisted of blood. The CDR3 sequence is CAISDPTGGEQFF.